The 31 T cell receptor beta chains below all came from one sample that was sequenced in a study of CD8 T cells in ankylosing spondylitis. In TCRdb, the 5' RACE reads were re-called with MiXCR into one record per CDR3 protein. The sample contains roughly 440,000 distinct CDR3 sequences, 17% of which appear only once. Study results and caveats: A TCR beta motif of about eight highly homologous variants appeared characteristic of ankylosing spondylitis blood.

The antigens for these receptors are not known. The sample comprised blood, either unsorted or a sorted T cell fraction (not recorded which). The receptors here all came from a male donor with ankylosing spondylitis.

This clonotype was counted at least ten times. This chain joins TRBV20-1 and TRBJ1-1, with 8 bases matching TRBD1. CDR3 length equals 18 residues. Germline V gene data show CDR1 as DFQATT and CDR2 as SNEGSKA (reference sequence). V trimming: 0 bases; J trimming: 0 bases; junction bases outside the gene matches: 12. The CDR3 bases are TGCAGTGCTAGAGACAGGGGGCAGACGGGGACCATGAACACTGAAGCTTTCTTT. Translated, it gives CSARDRGQTGTMNTEAFF.

V is TRBV28 and J is TRBJ1-1, with a tentative D call TRBD1 (6 bases). With 2 bases removed from V and 4 bases from J, the gap between germline ends came to 11 bases. This CDR3 comprises 14 residues. Germline V CDR1 and CDR2: MDHEN, SYDVKM. CDR3 protein: CASSLHRVSTEAFF. DNA of the CDR3: TGTGCCAGCAGTTTACACAGGGTGAGCACTGAAGCTTTCTTT.

This clonotype was detected only a few times. The chain joins TRBV4-2 to TRBJ1-2; D is possibly TRBD1 (6 bases). The V end lost 0 bases, the J end lost 4 bases, and 15 bases lay between the germline ends. CDR3 length: 16 amino acids. The germline CDR1 and CDR2 sequences are LGHNA and YNFKEQ. The CDR3 sequence is CASSQDNPQDSYGYTF. The CDR3, as DNA: TGTGCCAGCAGCCAAGATAATCCCCAGGACAGCTATGGCTACACCTTC.

CDR3 DNA sequence: TGTGCCAGCAGCATCGGAAGCGAAAACTATGGCTACACCTTC. Protein sequence: CASSIGSENYGYTF. V and J are TRBV5-5 and TRBJ1-2; D ambiguous. The germline V gene has CDR1 SGHKS and CDR2 YYEKEE (reference sequence). Trimming took 4 bases from V and 2 from J, leaving 12 bases between them. This CDR3 is 14 amino acids long.

In this sample, this clonotype turned up a few times. The V gene is TRBV27, the J gene TRBJ2-1; TRBD2 might be the D (5 bases). From germline, CDR1 is MNHEY and CDR2 SMNVEV (reference sequence). With 5 bases removed from V and 5 bases from J, the gap between germline ends came to 16 bases. CDR3 length: 15 amino acids. The DNA for the CDR3 is TGTGCCAGCAGTCTCATGAGAAAGGGAGACAATGAGCAGTTCTTC. Its translation is CASSLMRKGDNEQFF.

This clonotype was seen a handful of times. This chain uses TRBV12-3 or TRBV12-4 with TRBJ1-6; tentative D call: TRBD1 (5 bases). The CDR3 extends over 14 amino acids. V lost 6 bases, J lost 7 bases, and 13 bases lay in between. This chain's CDR3 is CASSARRGNSPLHF. The CDR3 bases are TGTGCCAGCAGCGCCCGACGGGGCAATTCACCCCTCCACTTT.

V gene TRBV5-5 combines with J gene TRBJ2-3; 12 bases map to TRBD2. Germline CDR1 is SGHKS and CDR2 is YYEKEE (reference sequence). The J segment lost 4 bases and the V segment lost 2 bases, leaving 8 bases of the junction unmatched. There are 17 residues in the CDR3. The CDR3 region is CASSFRWTSGMPDTQYF. In DNA, the CDR3 is TGTGCCAGCAGCTTCCGGTGGACTAGCGGGATGCCAGATACGCAGTATTTT.

This rearrangement joins TRBV5-4 to TRBJ2-5, with 7 bases lining up with TRBD1. This CDR3 region has 15 residues. V gave up 2 bases and J gave up 2 bases; unmatched junction bases: 6. Germline V CDR1 and CDR2: SGHNT, YYREEE (reference sequence). The CDR3 region is CASSLPGQRQETQYF. The CDR3 DNA sequence: TGTGCCAGCAGCTTACCGGGACAGAGACAAGAGACCCAGTACTTC.

Many counts were recorded for this clonotype. The rearrangement joins TRBV29-1 to TRBJ2-2; 9 nucleotides line up with TRBD1. The CDR3 consists of 17 residues. Germline V gene sequence: CDR1 SQVTM, CDR2 ANQGSEA. With 4 bases clipped from V and 6 bases from J, the junction kept 15 bases outside the gene matches. The CDR3 reads CSVAAGQGRSQSGELFF. CDR3 DNA: TGCAGCGTTGCAGCGGGACAGGGCAGGTCCCAGTCCGGGGAGCTGTTTTTT.

The V call is TRBV20-1, the J call TRBJ2-2; D remains unclear. With 3 bases removed from V and 7 bases from J, the gap between germline ends came to 9 bases. The CDR3 is made up of 12 amino acids. Germline V gene lookup returns CDR1 DFQATT and CDR2 SNEGSKA (reference sequence). The CDR3 protein is CSASGVIGELFF. The CDR3 DNA is TGCAGTGCTAGTGGGGTTATCGGGGAGCTGTTTTTT.

This clonotype was observed a handful of times. This chain connects TRBV30 to TRBJ2-1, with 7 bases fitting TRBD2. The CDR3 runs 13 residues. J gave up 9 bases and V 3 bases, and 8 bases lay outside the gene matches. In germline, CDR1 is GTSNPN, CDR2 SVGIG (reference sequence). Written as DNA, the CDR3 is TGTGCCTGGAGGAGGCGGGGGAGGGTTGAGCAGTTCTTC. Encoded protein: CAWRRRGRVEQFF.

This clonotype was counted between two and nine times. V is TRBV4-3 and J is TRBJ1-4; no firm D call. The germline V gene encodes CDR1 LGHNA and CDR2 YSLEER. V lost 0 bases and J lost 1, with 9 bases in between. The CDR3 length is 16 residues. Written as DNA, the CDR3 is TGCGCCAGCAGCCAAGACGCCGTGGGAACTAATGAAAAACTGTTTTTT. Encoded protein: CASSQDAVGTNEKLFF.

This clonotype was counted at least ten times. The chain links TRBV12-3 or TRBV12-4 to TRBJ1-1; 7 bases are a match to TRBD1. Trimming removed 6 bases from V and 5 bases from J; junction bases left unmatched: 9. The CDR3 is made up of 14 amino acids. This CDR3 is CASSRGRGWTEAFF. CDR3 coding DNA: TGTGCCAGCAGCCGGGGCAGGGGGTGGACTGAAGCTTTCTTT.

This clonotype showed up just a few times. The chain joins TRBV29-1 to TRBJ2-3; TRBD2 might be the D (6 bases). The germline V gene has CDR1 SQVTM and CDR2 ANQGSEA. V was trimmed by 5 bases and J by 1 base, leaving 10 bases between them. This CDR3 contains 13 residues. CDR3 bases: TGCAGCGTTCAGGCGGGGCGCACAGATACGCAGTATTTT. It codes for CSVQAGRTDTQYF.

The chain combines TRBV3-1 with TRBJ2-1; the D gene is possibly TRBD2 (5 bases). The ends were cut back, 2 bases at V and 3 bases at J, with 5 bases in the middle. CDR3 length: 13 residues. Germline CDR1 and CDR2: LGHDT and YNNKEL (reference sequence). The CDR3 region has the DNA TGTGCCAGCAGCCAAAGCGGCTACAATGAGCAGTTCTTC. Protein product: CASSQSGYNEQFF.

This rearrangement joins TRBV7-9 to TRBJ2-1; the match to TRBD2 covers 7 bases. Germline CDR1 and CDR2: SEHNR and FQNEAQ (reference sequence). V dropped 5 bases and J dropped 5; count of bases not matched to a gene: 9. The CDR3 has 15 amino acids. The CDR3 loop reads CASSPSGRGNNEQFF. The CDR3 DNA follows: TGTGCCAGCAGCCCCTCTGGGCGGGGGAACAATGAGCAGTTCTTC.

This clonotype showed up just a few times. The chain employs TRBV29-1 and TRBJ2-2, with D tentatively TRBD1 or TRBD2 (5 bases each). Trimming took off 4 bases at V and 7 bases at J, with 13 bases between the two ends. Germline V CDR1 and CDR2: SQVTM, ANQGSEA. The CDR3 runs 13 residues. This chain's CDR3 is CSVGDGGHGELFF. For the CDR3, the DNA is TGCAGCGTTGGCGATGGGGGTCACGGGGAGCTGTTTTTT.

This clonotype was detected ten times or more. The chain joins TRBV24-1 to TRBJ2-2; D unclear. Looked up from germline, CDR1 is KGHDR and CDR2 is SFDVKD. The CDR3 contains 15 residues. The germline V and J ends were trimmed by 3 bases and 7 bases, with 14 bases remaining between them. The CDR3 DNA reads as TGTGCCACCAGTGATCCCCGCCAAGTAGTCGGGGAGCTGTTTTTT. It codes for CATSDPRQVVGELFF.

In this sample, this clonotype turned up a few times. Here the CDR3 DNA reads TGCAGTGCTAGAGTTCCGGGGACTCCTTACACCGGGGAGCTGTTTTTT. Encoded protein: CSARVPGTPYTGELFF. The V gene is TRBV20-1, the J gene TRBJ2-2, with D tentatively TRBD2 (6 bases). The CDR3 covers 16 residues. Deletions cut 1 base from V and 3 bases from J, with 15 bases between. The germline V gene encodes CDR1 DFQATT and CDR2 SNEGSKA (reference sequence).

This clonotype came up a few times. CDR3 region: CASTLSWQGTDTQYF. The CDR3 bases are TGTGCCAGCACCCTCAGCTGGCAGGGCACAGATACGCAGTATTTT. The J gene is TRBJ2-3, the V gene TRBV6-1; no definite D call. Germline V gene lookup returns CDR1 MNHNS and CDR2 SASEGT. Trimming left V 7 bases short and J 1 base short, with 15 bases between. The CDR3 is 15 residues long.

The V call is TRBV20-1, the J call TRBJ1-2, with 7 positions matching TRBD1. With V trimmed by 0 bases and J by 2 bases, 6 bases remained unmatched. Germline V gives CDR1 DFQATT, CDR2 SNEGSKA (reference sequence). The CDR3 consists of 15 residues. The CDR3 nucleotides read TGCAGTGCTAGAGAGTACAGGGGCACCAACTATGGCTACACCTTC. It codes for CSAREYRGTNYGYTF.

This clonotype was detected a few times. The chain employs TRBV28 and TRBJ1-5; TRBD1 aligns across 9 bases. CDR3 length: 15 amino acids. V lost 8 bases to trimming and J lost 2 bases; unmatched junction nucleotides: 7. CDR1 is MDHEN and CDR2 is SYDVKM in the germline V gene. The CDR3 here is CASANRGLRNQPQHF. For the CDR3, the DNA is TGTGCCAGCGCGAACAGGGGGCTCCGCAATCAGCCCCAGCATTTT.

The chain couples TRBV12-3 or TRBV12-4 to TRBJ2-5, with unresolved D. V was shortened by 2 bases and J by 5 bases, with 6 bases between the two germline ends. The CDR3 consists of 12 residues. The CDR3 reads CASSLPRETQYF. CDR3 DNA: TGTGCCAGCAGTTTACCCCGGGAGACCCAGTACTTC.

Only a few counts were recorded for this clonotype. The rearrangement links TRBV20-1 to TRBJ2-2; the D gene is possibly TRBD1 (6 bases). V was pared by 5 bases and J by 6 bases, with 10 bases between. Germline V CDR1 and CDR2: DFQATT, SNEGSKA (reference sequence). The CDR3 contains 12 residues. CDR3 in amino acids: CSAGGQSGELFF. CDR3 bases: TGCAGTGCTGGCGGACAGTCCGGGGAGCTGTTTTTT.

The genes are TRBV12-3 or TRBV12-4 and TRBJ2-3, with 7 bases matching TRBD2. The CDR3 is 14 residues long. Trimming removed 3 bases from V and 6 bases from J; junction bases left unmatched: 6. In DNA form, the CDR3 reads TGTGCCAGCAGTTTTGGCGGGAGATCGGATACGCAGTATTTT. Protein sequence: CASSFGGRSDTQYF.

This clonotype was observed a few times. The genes are TRBV6-1 and TRBJ2-1; possibly TRBD2 for D (7 bases). Germline CDR1 and CDR2: MNHNS and SASEGT. V was trimmed by 8 bases and J by 6 bases, leaving 17 bases between them. This CDR3 is 14 amino acids long. Here the CDR3 DNA reads TGTGCCAGCGTAGGGGGGGCTAAGGGCAATGAGCAGTTCTTC. It translates to CASVGGAKGNEQFF.

This clonotype was picked up a small number of times. The gene calls are TRBV29-1 and TRBJ2-7; 8 bases map to TRBD1. The ends lost 4 bases at V and 2 bases at J; junction bases unmatched: 10. Per germline, CDR1 SQVTM and CDR2 ANQGSEA. This CDR3 spans 15 amino acids. The CDR3 nucleotides are TGCAGCGTTGCGGTCGGGGCAGGGGGCCCCTACGAGCAGTACTTC. It encodes CSVAVGAGGPYEQYF.

The table lists this clonotype with many counts. This chain joins TRBV9 and TRBJ2-1; D possibly corresponds to TRBD1 (6 bases). Trimming left V 4 bases short and J 3 bases short, with 11 bases between. Germline CDR1 and CDR2: SGDLS and YYNGEE. CDR3 size: 14 residues. Here the CDR3 reads CASSRDTVYNEQFF. In DNA form, the CDR3 reads TGTGCCAGCAGCCGGGACACCGTCTACAATGAGCAGTTCTTC.

The genes are TRBV12-3 or TRBV12-4 and TRBJ2-5; either TRBD1 or TRBD2 may fit D (6 bases each). The CDR3 runs 17 residues. V lost 3 bases to trimming and J lost 1 base, with 18 bases between them. The CDR3 loop is CASSLGGRGRAQETQYF. CDR3 in DNA: TGTGCCAGCAGTTTGGGGGGCAGGGGCAGGGCCCAAGAGACCCAGTACTTC.

This sequence joins TRBV7-6 and TRBJ1-5; D is unresolved. The germline V gene encodes CDR1 SGHVS and CDR2 FNYEAQ. This CDR3 comprises 13 residues. The ends were cut back, 5 bases at V and 6 bases at J, with 11 bases in the middle. The CDR3 nucleotides read TGTGCCAGCAGCCCAGACCTGGGTCAGCCCCAGCATTTT. Translation: CASSPDLGQPQHF.

The chain is built from TRBV7-7 and TRBJ2-1; 10 positions agree with TRBD2. J was trimmed by 9 bases and V by 5 bases; bases with no gene match: 10. The CDR3 consists of 15 residues. CDR1 and CDR2 (germline): SSHAT, FNYEAQ (reference sequence). CDR3 sequence: CASSPRTSGLGEQFF. The CDR3 DNA is TGTGCCAGCAGCCCCAGGACTAGCGGACTGGGTGAGCAGTTCTTC.